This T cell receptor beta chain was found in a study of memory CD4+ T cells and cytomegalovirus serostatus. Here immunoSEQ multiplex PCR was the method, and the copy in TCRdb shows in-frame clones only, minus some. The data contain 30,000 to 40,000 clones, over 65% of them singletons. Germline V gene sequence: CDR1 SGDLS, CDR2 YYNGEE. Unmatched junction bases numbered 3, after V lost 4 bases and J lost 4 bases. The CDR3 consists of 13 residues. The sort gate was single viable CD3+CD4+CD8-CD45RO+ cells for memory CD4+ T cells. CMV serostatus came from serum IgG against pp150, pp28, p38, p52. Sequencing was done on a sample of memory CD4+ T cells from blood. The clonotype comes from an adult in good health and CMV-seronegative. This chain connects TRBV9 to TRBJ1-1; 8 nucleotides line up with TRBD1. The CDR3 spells CASSIGTGTEAFF. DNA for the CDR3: TGTGCCAGCAGCATAGGGACAGGCACTGAAGCTTTCTTT.